These 2 T cell receptor beta chains share one sample of origin, sequenced in a study of T cell responses to AZD1222 COVID-19 vaccine. The protocol was immunoSEQ multiplex PCR, while the TCRdb copy is restricted to in-frame clones and leaves out a portion. The data show roughly 200,000 clones, 85% to 95% seen once. This specimen was peripheral blood, taken on day 0 of AZD1222 vaccination. The receptors were gathered from an adult in good health.

Only a few counts were recorded for this clone. The chain recombines TRBV5-4 with TRBJ1-2; D unclear. The V gene's germline CDR1 is SGHNT and CDR2 YYREEE (reference sequence). V gave up 2 bases and J gave up 8 bases, with 7 bases separating them. This CDR3 comprises 11 residues. CDR3 sequence reads: CASSFIGGYTF. CDR3 coding DNA: TGTGCCAGCAGCTTCATCGGCGGCTACACCTTC. The entire variable domain, with the rest obtained from reference TRBV5-4 and TRBJ1-2, is as follows: ETGVTQSPTHLIKTRGQQVTLRCSSQSGHNTVSWYQQALGQGPQFIFQYYREEENGRGNFPPRFSGLQFPNYSSELNVNALELDDSALYLCASSFIGGYTFGSGTRLTVV.

The V gene is TRBV6-6, the J gene TRBJ2-1; 7 nucleotides align to TRBD2. The germline CDR1 and CDR2 sequences are MNHNY and SVGAGI (reference sequence). The CDR3 length is 14 residues. Unmatched junction bases numbered 3, after V lost 2 bases and J lost 5 bases. The CDR3 is CASSYGGVHNEQFF. The DNA for the CDR3 is TGTGCCAGCAGTTACGGGGGGGTCCACAATGAGCAGTTCTTC.